A single sample gave rise to the 9 T cell receptor beta chains below, sequenced in a study of cytomegalovirus exposure and HLA in healthy donors. The PCR contained 60 Vbeta and 13 Jbeta primers. Sequencing was performed with immunoSEQ multiplex PCR; in TCRdb, only in-frame clones are kept and a portion is missing. The sample contains over 100,000 clones, about 80% of which appear only once. The material sequenced was PBMCs. The receptors were sampled from a woman aged 45-65 years in good health and CMV-seropositive.

V and J are TRBV5-3 and TRBJ2-3, with 7 bases matching TRBD2. TRBV5-3 is marked as an open reading frame, function uncertain. This CDR3 is built from 15 residues. J was trimmed by 2 bases and V by 5 bases; bases with no gene match: 8. Here the CDR3 DNA reads TGTGCCAGAAGAACCCTAGCGGAGTCCACAGATACGCAGTATTTT. This encodes CARRTLAESTDTQYF.

The gene calls are TRBV5-6 and TRBJ2-3; 9 positions match TRBD2. CDR1 and CDR2 from the germline V gene are SGHDT and YYEEEE. V shed 0 bases and J 6 bases; nucleotides not matched to a gene: 5. The CDR3 covers 15 residues. The DNA of the CDR3 is TGTGCCAGCAGCTTGGGCGGGAGGGCCGGGGATACGCAGTATTTT. Its translation is CASSLGGRAGDTQYF.

The chain joins TRBV7-9 to TRBJ1-6, with 9 bases fitting TRBD1. Trimming at V came to 6 bases and at J to 2 bases, leaving 8 bases not matched to a gene. This CDR3 has 17 amino acids. Per the germline V gene, CDR1 is SEHNR and CDR2 is FQNEAQ (reference sequence). CDR3 protein: CASRKDRGEAYNSPLHF. CDR3 in DNA: TGTGCCAGCAGAAAGGACAGGGGTGAAGCCTATAATTCACCCCTCCACTTT.

The table lists this clone with a few counts. This chain links TRBV7-3 with TRBJ1-1; 7 bases match TRBD1. The V gene end was trimmed by 5 bases and the J gene end by 3 bases; junction bases not matched to a gene: 6. CDR1 is SGHTA, CDR2 FQGTGA, per germline. The CDR3 loop spans 14 amino acids. Written as DNA, the CDR3 is TGTGCCAGCAGCGCAACAGGGGTCGACACTGAAGCTTTCTTT. Protein: CASSATGVDTEAFF.

The chain carries TRBV29-1 and TRBJ2-3; TRBD2 matches at 9 bases. There are 13 residues in the CDR3. Trimming took 3 bases from V and 4 from J; bases not matched to a gene: 2. CDR1 SQVTM and CDR2 ANQGSEA come from the germline V gene. The chain's CDR3 is CSVERGGPDTQYF. The CDR3, as DNA: TGCAGCGTTGAGCGGGGGGGCCCAGATACGCAGTATTTT.

This chain uses TRBV6-1 with TRBJ1-2; TRBD1 matches at 8 bases. Germline values: CDR1 MNHNS, CDR2 SASEGT. V lost 5 bases, J lost 4 bases, and 9 bases stayed unmatched. The CDR3 is made up of 15 amino acids. This CDR3 reads CASSPRTGPSYGYTF. In DNA form, the CDR3 reads TGTGCCAGCAGTCCACGGACAGGGCCTTCCTATGGCTACACCTTC.

The chain links TRBV7-2 to TRBJ2-5; 10 nucleotides align to TRBD2. The V gene end was trimmed by 0 bases and the J gene end by 5 bases; junction bases not matched to a gene: 6. The CDR3 consists of 16 residues. In germline, CDR1 is SGHTA, CDR2 FQGNSA. This chain's CDR3 is CASSLATAGGIETQYF. The CDR3 nucleotides are TGTGCCAGCAGCTTAGCGACAGCGGGGGGGATTGAGACCCAGTACTTC. Filled out from reference TRBV7-2 and TRBJ2-5, the complete variable domain reads GAGVSQSPSNKVTEKGKDVELRCDPISGHTALYWYRQSLGQGLEFLIYFQGNSAPDKSGLPSDRFSAERTGGSVSTLTIQRTQQEDSAVYLCASSLATAGGIETQYFGPGTRLLVL.

This chain uses TRBV10-2 with TRBJ1-5; D unresolved. Trimming left V 7 bases short and J 1 base short, with 11 bases between. This CDR3 has 14 residues. CDR1 and CDR2 from the germline V gene are WSHSY and SAAADI. The CDR3 coding sequence is TGCGCCAGCAATCCCAGACAAAGCAATCAGCCCCAGCATTTT. Translating gives CASNPRQSNQPQHF.

This clone was recorded a few times. The CDR3 region has the DNA TGTGCCAGCAGTCCCCGAGCGACCCAAGAGACCCAGTACTTC. Its translation: CASSPRATQETQYF. V usage is TRBV27 and J usage is TRBJ2-5; D not certain. The CDR3 length is 14 residues. V lost 5 bases, J lost 1 base, and 11 bases lay in between. Germline V gene sequence: CDR1 MNHEY, CDR2 SMNVEV (reference sequence).